The 24 T cell receptor beta chains listed next were all sequenced from one sample in a study of blood T cell repertoires in COVID-19. The repertoire was sequenced with immunoSEQ multiplex PCR; TCRdb's copy has only in-frame clones and lacks some. Found here are around 150,000 clones, more than 75% of them singletons; the top ten hold less than 8.5%. Material: PBMCs or T cells enriched from blood (not recorded which). These receptor sequences come from a woman aged 45-65 years who had recovered from COVID-19.

The rearrangement uses TRBV18 and TRBJ2-3; no definite D call. The CDR3 is 14 amino acids. Germline lookup yields CDR1 KGHSH and CDR2 LQKENI. Trimming removed 1 base from V and 4 bases from J, with 9 bases in between. The DNA for the CDR3 is TGTGCCAGCTCACCACGCGAGACACCAGATACGCAGTATTTT. Encoded protein: CASSPRETPDTQYF.

The chain is built from TRBV19 and TRBJ2-5; 9 bases agree with TRBD1. Germline assignment: CDR1 LNHDA and CDR2 SQIVND (reference sequence). Trimming removed 4 bases from V and 5 bases from J; junction bases left unmatched: 5. The CDR3 is 14 residues long. The CDR3 sequence is CASSTGTGRETQYF. The CDR3 coding sequence is TGTGCCAGTAGTACCGGGACAGGGCGGGAGACCCAGTACTTC.

The table lists this clone with a count of one. The chain employs TRBV11-2 and TRBJ1-2, with 8 bases aligning to TRBD1. The germline V gene has CDR1 SGHAT and CDR2 FQNNGV. This CDR3 region has 16 residues. The trim removed 4 bases at V and 4 bases at J, leaving 11 bases unmatched. Here the CDR3 DNA reads TGTGCCAGCAGCTCCCCCCAGGGGGCGACCTCCTATGGCTACACCTTC. It encodes CASSSPQGATSYGYTF.

The chain uses TRBV18 and TRBJ2-2; tentatively, D is TRBD1 (7 bases). Trimming pared 3 bases from V and 2 bases from J, leaving 16 bases between. This CDR3 is 17 amino acids long. The germline V gene encodes CDR1 KGHSH and CDR2 LQKENI. The CDR3 nucleotides are TGTGCCAGCTCACCCGCGGGACAGCGGCCTAACACCGGGGAGCTGTTTTTT. Encoded protein: CASSPAGQRPNTGELFF.

The chain employs TRBV9 and TRBJ2-4; possibly TRBD2 for D (5 bases). Germline assignment: CDR1 SGDLS and CDR2 YYNGEE. The CDR3 is made up of 13 amino acids. V dropped 0 bases and J dropped 8 bases, with 9 bases sitting between them. The CDR3 spells CASSVDGMDIQYF. The DNA for the CDR3 is TGTGCCAGCAGCGTAGACGGGATGGACATTCAGTACTTC. The full variable domain, completed using reference TRBV9 and TRBJ2-4, is DSGVTQTPKHLITATGQRVTLRCSPRSGDLSVYWYQQSLDQGLQFLIQYYNGEERAKGNILERFSAQQFPDLHSELNLSSLELGDSALYFCASSVDGMDIQYFGAGTRLSVL.

This clone was recorded once. The gene calls are TRBV3-1 (or the pseudogene TRBV3-2) and TRBJ2-1; D ambiguous. Germline CDR1 LGHDT, CDR2 YNNKEL (reference sequence). Trimming took off 6 bases at V and 0 bases at J, with 12 bases between the two ends. This CDR3 has 15 residues. Here the CDR3 DNA reads TGTGCCAGCAGTCCACACCCTAGCTCCTACAATGAGCAGTTCTTC. Translating gives CASSPHPSSYNEQFF.

The V gene is TRBV20-1, the J gene TRBJ1-2, with TRBD1 as a possible D gene (5 bases). Germline-derived CDR1 and CDR2 are DFQATT and SNEGSKA (reference sequence). This CDR3 contains 13 residues. Between the trimmed V and J ends, which lost 3 bases and 5 bases, there was a span of 13 bases. The CDR3 nucleotides are TGCAGTGCTAGTAGGGGAAGACCGTATGGCTACACCTTC. Its translation is CSASRGRPYGYTF.

The chain links TRBV14 to TRBJ2-3; TRBD1 aligns across 7 bases. The CDR3 length is 15 residues. Germline values: CDR1 SGHDN, CDR2 FVKESK. V lost 1 base and J lost 2; bases outside the gene matches: 3. CDR3: CASSQARGNTDTQYF. The CDR3, as DNA: TGTGCCAGCAGCCAAGCCAGGGGGAACACAGATACGCAGTATTTT.

The rearrangement joins TRBV30 to TRBJ1-2; 7 bases match TRBD1. The J segment lost 4 bases and the V segment lost 2 bases, leaving 7 bases of the junction unmatched. The V gene's germline CDR1 is GTSNPN and CDR2 SVGIG (reference sequence). This CDR3 is 14 amino acids long. CDR3: CAWSTRGTAYGYTF. The CDR3 DNA sequence: TGTGCCTGGAGTACCCGCGGGACAGCCTATGGCTACACCTTC.

This clone appeared a single time. The chain recombines TRBV5-1 with TRBJ1-2; D is uncertain. This CDR3 region has 13 residues. V lost 0 bases and J 8 bases, leaving 11 bases between the germline ends. The germline V gene has CDR1 SGHRS and CDR2 YFSETQ. The CDR3 reads CASSLASKEGYTF. Here the CDR3 DNA reads TGCGCCAGCAGCTTGGCGTCCAAGGAGGGCTACACCTTC.

The rearrangement uses TRBV4-2 and TRBJ2-7, with 9 positions matching TRBD1. There are 15 residues in the CDR3. The V gene end was trimmed by 0 bases and the J gene end by 4 bases; junction bases not matched to a gene: 4. CDR1 is LGHNA and CDR2 is YNFKEQ in the germline V gene. CDR3 region: CASSQEKDRGYEQYF. CDR3 in DNA: TGTGCCAGCAGCCAAGAAAAGGACAGGGGTTACGAGCAGTACTTC.

The V call is TRBV3-1 (or the pseudogene TRBV3-2), the J call TRBJ1-1, with 7 nucleotides matching TRBD1. Trimming removed 1 base from V and 9 bases from J; junction bases left unmatched: 8. The germline gives CDR1 LGHDT, CDR2 YNNKEL (reference sequence). This CDR3 has 14 residues. Written as DNA, the CDR3 is TGTGCCAGCAGCCAAGCCGGAGGGGGCGCGAAAGCTTTCTTT. This translates into CASSQAGGGAKAFF.

The V call is TRBV7-2, the J call TRBJ1-2; a weak D match, TRBD1 (5 bases). Germline CDR1 reads SGHTA; CDR2 reads FQGNSA. V was shortened by 5 bases and J by 8 bases, with 18 bases between the two germline ends. This CDR3 has 14 amino acids. This chain's CDR3 is CASSPDAKGLGYTF. The CDR3 nucleotides are TGTGCCAGCAGCCCCGATGCTAAGGGGCTCGGCTACACCTTC.

Concerning this clone: This sequence may be a read error, since a much larger clone differs from it by one base. This rearrangement joins TRBV9 to TRBJ1-1, with TRBD1 matching over 9 bases. CDR3 size: 14 residues. Germline CDR1 reads SGDLS; CDR2 reads YYNGEE. V lost 4 bases, J lost 1 base, and 2 bases stayed unmatched. The DNA of the CDR3 is TGTGCCAGCAGCCAACAGGGGGCGAACACTGAAGCTTTCTTT. Translating it yields CASSQQGANTEAFF.

This clone is a singleton in its sample. CDR3 in DNA: TGTGCCAGCAGCGTATCCACCAGTAGGGGGCCGGACACTGAAGCTTTCTTT. Protein product: CASSVSTSRGPDTEAFF. The rearrangement joins TRBV9 to TRBJ1-1, with TRBD1 matching 7 bases. Germline V gives CDR1 SGDLS, CDR2 YYNGEE. V lost 1 base, J lost 3 bases, and 12 bases stayed unmatched. The CDR3 sequence is 17 residues long. Looking up the rest from reference TRBV9 and TRBJ1-1 gives the full variable domain: DSGVTQTPKHLITATGQRVTLRCSPRSGDLSVYWYQQSLDQGLQFLIQYYNGEERAKGNILERFSAQQFPDLHSELNLSSLELGDSALYFCASSVSTSRGPDTEAFFGQGTRLTVV.

The chain couples TRBV18 to TRBJ1-1; TRBD1 matches 8 bases. V shed 6 bases, J shed 0 bases, and the junction held 6 bases outside the gene matches. CDR1 and CDR2 (germline): KGHSH, LQKENI. CDR3 length equals 15 residues. The CDR3 DNA reads TGTGCCAGCTCGGTCCAGGGGGCGTTGAACACTGAAGCTTTCTTT. Translation gives CASSVQGALNTEAFF.

This clone has only one observation. The chain uses TRBV20-1 and TRBJ2-3; D may be TRBD2 (6 bases). V shed 3 bases and J shed 10 bases, with 23 bases lying between them. CDR3 length equals 15 residues. CDR1 and CDR2 (germline): DFQATT, SNEGSKA (reference sequence). The CDR3 loop reads CSASGGTSLGGAQYF. DNA of the CDR3: TGCAGTGCTAGTGGCGGGACTTCCCTCGGAGGGGCGCAGTATTTT.

The chain employs TRBV6-2 or TRBV6-3 and TRBJ1-5; TRBD1 matches at 8 bases. Germline V gives CDR1 MNHEY, CDR2 SVGEGT. The trim removed 5 bases at V and 2 bases at J, leaving 5 bases unmatched. The CDR3 runs 15 residues. The CDR3 here is CASSRGQVGNQPQHF. The DNA of the CDR3 is TGTGCCAGCAGTAGGGGACAGGTAGGCAATCAGCCCCAGCATTTT.

The chain carries TRBV5-6 and TRBJ1-4, with D possibly being TRBD1 (6 bases). V was clipped by 5 bases and J by 5 bases, with 19 bases between them. Germline CDR1 is SGHDT and CDR2 is YYEEEE. CDR3 size: 16 residues. As DNA, the CDR3 is TGTGCCAGCAGTCACGCCGAGACAGGCCTGAATGAAAAACTGTTTTTT. It yields the protein CASSHAETGLNEKLFF.

J is TRBJ2-7 and V is TRBV6-5; the D gene is possibly TRBD1 (6 bases). The CDR3 is 12 residues long. Germline V gene lookup returns CDR1 MNHEY and CDR2 SVGAGI. Trimming pared 11 bases from V and 4 bases from J, leaving 15 bases between. CDR3 region: CAATGSTYEQYF. CDR3 in DNA: TGTGCCGCAACAGGGAGTACGTACGAGCAGTACTTC.

The chain carries TRBV28 and TRBJ1-5, with TRBD1 as a possible D gene (6 bases). Germline assignment: CDR1 MDHEN and CDR2 SYDVKM. Trimming took off 3 bases at V and 6 bases at J, with 12 bases between the two ends. The CDR3 sequence is 14 residues long. CDR3: CASSLGAGPQPQHF. CDR3 nucleotides: TGTGCCAGCAGTTTGGGGGCAGGACCTCAGCCCCAGCATTTT.

The chain has TRBV10-3 and TRBJ2-1; D perhaps matches TRBD2 (6 bases). V was shortened by 6 bases and J by 5 bases, with 17 bases between the two germline ends. Per the germline V gene, CDR1 is ENHRY and CDR2 is SYGVKD. This CDR3 has 15 residues. CDR3 sequence: CAIRGEGWRDNEQFF. In DNA, the CDR3 is TGTGCCATCAGGGGCGAGGGGTGGAGGGACAATGAGCAGTTCTTC.

This clone has more than one count but fewer than ten. The chain joins TRBV18 to TRBJ1-2; 7 nucleotides line up with TRBD1. V lost 4 bases and J lost 8; bases outside the gene matches: 13. The CDR3 consists of 15 residues. Germline V gene lookup returns CDR1 KGHSH and CDR2 LQKENI. As DNA, the CDR3 is TGTGCCAGCTCACTAAGACAGGGAATGGAGAGCGGCTACACCTTC. Encoded protein: CASSLRQGMESGYTF.

This sequence joins TRBV19 and TRBJ2-3; D is unclear. Germline V lookup: CDR1 LNHDA, CDR2 SQIVND (reference sequence). The CDR3 consists of 13 residues. V was clipped by 5 bases and J by 1 base, with 7 bases between them. CDR3 sequence: CASSFRGTDTQYF. The DNA for the CDR3 is TGTGCCAGTAGTTTCCGAGGCACAGATACGCAGTATTTT.